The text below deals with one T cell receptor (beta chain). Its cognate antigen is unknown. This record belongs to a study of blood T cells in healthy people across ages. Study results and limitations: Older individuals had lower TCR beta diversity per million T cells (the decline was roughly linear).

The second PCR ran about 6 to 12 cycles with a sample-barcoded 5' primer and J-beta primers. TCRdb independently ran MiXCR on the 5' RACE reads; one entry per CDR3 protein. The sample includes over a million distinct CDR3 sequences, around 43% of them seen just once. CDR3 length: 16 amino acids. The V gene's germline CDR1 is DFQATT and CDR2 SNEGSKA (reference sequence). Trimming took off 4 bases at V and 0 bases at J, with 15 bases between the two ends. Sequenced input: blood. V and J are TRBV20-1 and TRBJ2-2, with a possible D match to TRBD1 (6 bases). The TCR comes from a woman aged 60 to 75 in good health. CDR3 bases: TGCAGTGCTACCCCAAACGGACAGTCGAACACCGGGGAGCTGTTTTTT. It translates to CSATPNGQSNTGELFF.